These T cell receptor beta chains were read from a single sample in a study of PD-1 blockade in classical Hodgkin lymphoma. The table came from immunoSEQ multiplex PCR; TCRdb's copy has only in-frame clones and leaves some out. The sample has about 96,000 clones; 93% are singletons. The specimen comprised peripheral blood mononuclear cells (PBMCs), sampled before the fourth cycle of nivolumab. The source of these receptors is a human donor with classical Hodgkin lymphoma. Each CDR3 is given with its conserved first and last residue. D genes are given only for firm matches. Not all rows give a size; the values are once, few, many and, for expanded clones, a class.

j_call,d_call,v_call,clone_size,cdr3_aa,cdr3_nt
TRBJ2-5,.,TRBV27,.,CASRLQNSQETQYF,TGTGCCAGCAGACTACAGAACTCCCAAGAGACCCAGTACTTC
TRBJ2-1,.,TRBV29-1,.,CSVAGYSYNEQFF,TGCAGCGTCGCGGGATACTCCTACAATGAGCAGTTCTTC
TRBJ1-5,.,TRBV19,.,CASSFRDTVNSNQPQHF,TGTGCCAGTAGTTTCCGCGACACAGTCAATAGCAATCAGCCCCAGCATTTT
TRBJ2-5,TRBD1,TRBV19,.,CASSRQGGETQYF,TGTGCCAGTAGCAGACAGGGCGGGGAGACCCAGTACTTC
TRBJ2-3,TRBD2,TRBV5-1,.,CASSPPRASGVLSTDTQYF,TGCGCCAGCAGCCCCCCGCGGGCTAGCGGGGTTCTTAGCACAGATACGCAGTATTTT
TRBJ2-7,TRBD1,TRBV28,.,CASRWGQGAYEQYF,TGTGCCAGCAGGTGGGGACAGGGGGCATACGAGCAGTACTTC
TRBJ2-7,.,TRBV2,.,CASSKDGYEQYF,TGTGCCAGCAGCAAAGACGGGTACGAGCAGTACTTC
TRBJ2-5,TRBD1,TRBV5-1,.,CASSLEAGTGVETQYF,TGCGCCAGCAGCTTGGAGGCCGGGACAGGGGTGGAGACCCAGTACTTC
TRBJ1-1,.,TRBV15,.,CATSSTVMNTEAFF,TGTGCCACCAGCAGCACAGTAATGAACACTGAAGCTTTCTTT
TRBJ1-5,.,TRBV7-9,.,CASSLSLTGNQPQHF,TGTGCCAGCAGCTTATCGTTGACGGGCAATCAGCCCCAGCATTTT
TRBJ2-7,.,TRBV19,.,CASSMGGTVPTYEQYF,TGTGCCAGTAGTATGGGGGGGACAGTGCCTACCTACGAGCAGTACTTC
TRBJ2-7,TRBD1,TRBV5-3,.,CARSLRTGTGGEQYF,TGTGCCAGAAGCTTGCGTACCGGGACAGGGGGCGAGCAGTACTTC
TRBJ2-3,.,TRBV19,.,CASSIELGVDTQYF,TGTGCCAGTAGTATAGAACTCGGAGTAGATACGCAGTATTTT
TRBJ2-5,.,TRBV7-2,.,CASSLVGQETQYF,TGTGCCAGCAGCTTAGTCGGCCAAGAGACCCAGTACTTC
TRBJ1-1,.,TRBV5-1,.,CASSLRQYTEAFF,TGCGCCAGCAGCTTGAGACAGTACACTGAAGCTTTCTTT
TRBJ1-1,TRBD1,TRBV2,.,CASSRDRVSTEAFF,TGTGCCAGCAGCCGGGACAGGGTGAGCACTGAAGCTTTCTTT
TRBJ1-5,.,TRBV29-1,once,CSVGGSDQPQHF,TGCAGCGTTGGGGGATCTGATCAGCCCCAGCATTTT
TRBJ2-7,.,TRBV9,.,CASSVEALTYEQYF,TGTGCCAGCAGCGTAGAAGCTTTAACCTACGAGCAGTACTTC
TRBJ1-5,.,TRBV28,once,CASSNTDSPLGPQHF,TGTGCCAGCAGTAATACGGACAGCCCCCTAGGACCCCAGCATTTT
TRBJ1-1,.,TRBV6-1,.,CANEPTWGRAEAFF,TGTGCCAACGAACCTACATGGGGCAGGGCTGAAGCTTTCTTT
TRBJ1-5,.,TRBV6-6,.,CASSEDGNQPQHF,TGTGCCAGCAGTGAGGACGGAAATCAGCCCCAGCATTTT
TRBJ2-1,.,TRBV19,.,CASMIGSSYNEQFF,TGTGCCAGTATGATTGGGAGCTCCTACAATGAGCAGTTCTTC
TRBJ2-7,.,TRBV6-5,.,CASRYAGSYEQYF,TGTGCCAGCAGATATGCCGGCTCCTACGAGCAGTACTTC
TRBJ2-1,.,TRBV5-1,.,CASSTPGREQFF,TGCGCCAGCAGCACCCCAGGGCGAGAGCAGTTCTTC
TRBJ2-7,.,TRBV7-2,.,CASTFPVDYAYEQYF,TGTGCCAGCACCTTCCCAGTGGACTACGCCTACGAGCAGTACTTC
TRBJ1-5,.,TRBV27,.,CASRPSGGRGENQPQHF,TGTGCCAGCAGACCCAGCGGGGGCCGGGGGGAAAATCAGCCCCAGCATTTT
TRBJ1-1,.,TRBV10-3,.,CAISESIGENTEAFF,TGTGCCATCAGTGAGTCGATAGGGGAGAACACTGAAGCTTTCTTT
TRBJ1-4,.,TRBV27,.,CASRLNGNNEKLFF,TGTGCCAGCAGACTGAACGGGAATAATGAAAAACTGTTTTTT
TRBJ2-3,TRBD2,TRBV7-6,.,CASSSSGRSDTQYF,TGTGCCAGCAGCTCGAGCGGGAGGTCAGATACGCAGTATTTT
TRBJ1-2,.,TRBV29-1,.,CSVEGGGGGYTF,TGCAGCGTTGAAGGGGGAGGAGGTGGCTACACCTTC
TRBJ1-2,.,TRBV11-2,.,CASSPRGQVINYGYTF,TGTGCCAGCAGCCCGCGGGGCCAGGTCATTAACTATGGCTACACCTTC
TRBJ2-5,TRBD2,TRBV27,.,CASSLSPSGRETQYF,TGTGCCAGCAGTTTATCCCCAAGCGGGAGAGAGACCCAGTACTTC
TRBJ2-1,.,TRBV27,once,CASNDPAGAYNEQFF,TGTGCCAGCAACGACCCAGCGGGCGCCTACAATGAGCAGTTCTTC
TRBJ1-1,TRBD1,TRBV5-6,.,CASRFLRGITEAFF,TGTGCCAGCAGGTTCCTCAGGGGGATCACTGAAGCTTTCTTT
TRBJ2-5,TRBD2,TRBV10-1,.,CASSENAGGETQYF,TGCGCCAGCAGTGAGAACGCGGGAGGTGAGACCCAGTACTTC
TRBJ2-5,TRBD1,TRBV5-6,.,CASSASGTGYQETQYF,TGTGCCAGCAGCGCGTCCGGGACAGGGTATCAAGAGACCCAGTACTTC
TRBJ1-5,.,TRBV21-1,.,CASSNCPNQPQHF,TGTGCCAGCAGCAATTGCCCCAATCAGCCCCAGCATTTT
TRBJ1-2,.,TRBV6-6,.,CASSYPVDSPNYGYTF,TGTGCCAGCAGTTACCCTGTGGACAGTCCTAACTATGGCTACACCTTC
TRBJ1-2,.,TRBV28,once,CASEQLDELRNYGYTF,TGTGCCAGCGAACAGTTGGACGAACTAAGGAACTATGGCTACACCTTC
TRBJ2-7,.,TRBV5-4,.,CASSAGSYEQYF,TGTGCCAGCAGCGCGGGGTCCTACGAGCAGTACTTC
TRBJ1-2,.,TRBV4-1,.,CASSQEREDSNYGYTF,TGCGCCAGCAGCCAAGAAAGGGAGGACAGCAACTATGGCTACACCTTC
TRBJ2-3,TRBD2,TRBV30,.,CAWRGGFTSGKRTDTQYF,TGTGCCTGGAGGGGAGGTTTTACTAGCGGGAAACGCACAGATACGCAGTATTTT
TRBJ2-3,.,TRBV29-1,.,CSVEGPRADTQYF,TGCAGCGTCGAGGGTCCGAGAGCGGATACGCAGTATTTT
TRBJ2-7,.,TRBV5-1,medium-sized,CASSLRGIAPNYEQYF,TGCGCCAGCAGCCTCCGGGGAATAGCGCCTAACTACGAGCAGTACTTC
TRBJ1-2,.,TRBV9,.,CASSRSGGLSAGYTF,TGTGCCAGTTCCCGTTCGGGAGGGTTATCTGCTGGCTACACCTTC
TRBJ1-1,.,TRBV28,.,CASSREGETEAFF,TGTGCCAGCAGCCGAGAGGGGGAGACTGAAGCTTTCTTT
TRBJ2-2,.,TRBV27,.,CASSLSGELFF,TGTGCCAGCAGTTTGTCCGGGGAGCTGTTTTTT
TRBJ2-7,.,TRBV5-6,once,CASSSTVTGTSPREQYF,TGTGCCAGCAGCTCGACAGTTACCGGGACCTCCCCTCGGGAGCAGTACTTC
TRBJ2-5,.,TRBV2,.,CASRGMLLDF,TGTGCCAGCAGAGGTATGCTGCTGGACTTC
TRBJ1-1,TRBD1,TRBV18,.,CASSPISGTGLAGGEAFF,TGTGCCAGCTCCCCTATCTCCGGGACAGGCCTCGCGGGGGGTGAAGCTTTCTTT
TRBJ2-5,.,TRBV11-2,.,CASSLDEEKYQETQYF,TGTGCCAGCAGCTTAGATGAGGAGAAGTACCAAGAGACCCAGTACTTC
TRBJ1-5,TRBD1,TRBV2,.,CASSPGQALSNQPQHF,TGTGCCAGTAGTCCGGGACAGGCTCTTAGCAATCAGCCCCAGCATTTT
TRBJ2-1,.,TRBV7-8,.,CASSLGGVGLKYEQFF,TGTGCCAGCAGCTTAGGGGGGGTAGGGTTGAAGTATGAGCAGTTCTTC
TRBJ1-3,.,TRBV11-2,.,CASSLGIRSYSGNTIYF,TGTGCCAGCAGCTTAGGAATCAGGTCATACTCTGGAAACACCATATATTTT
TRBJ1-5,.,TRBV23-1,.,CASSQWAEPGNQPQHF,TGCGCCAGCAGTCAATGGGCCGAACCAGGCAATCAGCCCCAGCATTTT